The rows below give T cell receptor beta chains drawn from one sample of a study of T cell responses to AZD1222 COVID-19 vaccine. Repertoires were generated with immunoSEQ multiplex PCR, while TCRdb's copy carries only in-frame clones and drops some. The sample has some 150,000 clones; 80% to 90% are singletons. The sample consisted of peripheral blood, taken on day 0 of AZD1222 vaccination. These receptor sequences come from an adult in good health. Both conserved end residues are part of each CDR3. A D gene is named only where the DNA matches it firmly.

V: TRBV19; D: TRBD1; J: TRBJ2-4; CDR3: CASSNRDSRLAKNIQYF
V: TRBV5-5; D: .; J: TRBJ1-1; CDR3: CASSLVPGGTNTEAFF
V: TRBV19; D: .; J: TRBJ2-1; CDR3: CASREFYNEQFF
V: TRBV11-2; D: .; J: TRBJ1-6; CDR3: CASRPFTGVNSPLHF
V: TRBV15; D: .; J: TRBJ1-1; CDR3: CATFNGNSAFF
V: TRBV28; D: TRBD1; J: TRBJ2-7; CDR3: CASSPLWQGAHEQYF
V: TRBV6-4; D: .; J: TRBJ1-1; CDR3: CASSPGGSRGAFF
V: TRBV20-1; D: TRBD2; J: TRBJ2-3; CDR3: CSASSGGTTSTDTQYF
V: TRBV28; D: .; J: TRBJ2-7; CDR3: CASSLYRGVGTYEQYF
V: TRBV6-5; D: .; J: TRBJ2-1; CDR3: CASRPYPGTNNEQFF
V: TRBV27; D: TRBD1; J: TRBJ1-2; CDR3: CASRRTGVEDYGYTF
V: TRBV7-2; D: .; J: TRBJ2-7; CDR3: CASSLVRVDEQYF
V: TRBV30; D: .; J: TRBJ1-5; CDR3: CAWSMGKNQPQHF
V: TRBV2; D: .; J: TRBJ1-5; CDR3: CASSIEGDQPQHF
V: TRBV2; D: .; J: TRBJ1-2; CDR3: CASSEVRTANYGYTF
V: TRBV27; D: .; J: TRBJ2-5; CDR3: CASSFSPGQYQETQYF
V: TRBV5-5; D: .; J: TRBJ1-5; CDR3: CASSLAVGQPQHF
V: TRBV5-4; D: TRBD1; J: TRBJ1-2; CDR3: CASSFGDRDYGYTF
V: TRBV3-1/TRBV3-2; D: TRBD2; J: TRBJ2-5; CDR3: CASSQVAGTSGGLGETQYF
V: TRBV28; D: .; J: TRBJ1-6; CDR3: CASRLDGIYNSPLHF
V: TRBV7-3; D: .; J: TRBJ2-1; CDR3: CASSLFPAVYNEQFF
V: TRBV7-9; D: TRBD1; J: TRBJ1-1; CDR3: CASSQQGAATEAFF
V: TRBV7-2; D: .; J: TRBJ2-1; CDR3: CASSLNSRRGSVEQFF
V: TRBV4-1; D: .; J: TRBJ1-6; CDR3: CASSQDAARGSGNSPLHF
V: TRBV13; D: .; J: TRBJ2-3; CDR3: CASSSGSSGTQYF
V: TRBV7-9; D: TRBD1; J: TRBJ1-5; CDR3: CASSLGGQVNQPQHF
V: TRBV30; D: .; J: TRBJ1-2; CDR3: CAWSVPREGNYGYTF
V: TRBV7-8; D: .; J: TRBJ1-2; CDR3: CASSSYRNRGYGYTF
V: TRBV7-6; D: .; J: TRBJ1-1; CDR3: CASSLQENTEAFF
V: TRBV7-9; D: .; J: TRBJ1-2; CDR3: CASSLVGSLLSGYTF
V: TRBV18; D: .; J: TRBJ1-1; CDR3: CASSPDSMNTEAFF
V: TRBV29-1; D: TRBD1; J: TRBJ2-1; CDR3: CSVPGQGMNEQFF
V: TRBV9; D: TRBD2; J: TRBJ2-1; CDR3: CASSARTSGTNEQFF
V: TRBV3-1/TRBV3-2; D: .; J: TRBJ1-2; CDR3: CASSQGSWGYTF
V: TRBV6-5; D: .; J: TRBJ1-3; CDR3: CATLKGPGNTIYF
V: TRBV12-3/TRBV12-4; D: .; J: TRBJ2-7; CDR3: CASRGPPSYEQYF
V: TRBV9; D: .; J: TRBJ2-1; CDR3: CASSTRDLNEQFF
V: TRBV7-9; D: .; J: TRBJ2-7; CDR3: CASSLAGRSYEQYF
V: TRBV28; D: .; J: TRBJ1-5; CDR3: CASTLGIGSNQPQHF
V: TRBV27; D: TRBD2; J: TRBJ2-5; CDR3: CASRTRRGNQETQYF
V: TRBV7-9; D: .; J: TRBJ1-1; CDR3: CASSFAGGRVEAFF
V: TRBV7-2; D: .; J: TRBJ1-2; CDR3: CASSLGLGSNYGYTF
V: TRBV18; D: .; J: TRBJ2-6; CDR3: CASSSEGVSGANVLTF
V: TRBV18; D: TRBD1; J: TRBJ2-3; CDR3: CASSPQGARTDTQYF
V: TRBV5-1; D: .; J: TRBJ2-3; CDR3: CASSLHRQMQYF